This T cell receptor beta chain was retrieved from a study of OX40 agonist ivuxolimab in advanced cancers. The overall study: Three patients, one with hepatocellular carcinoma and two with cutaneous melanoma, achieved partial responses. Study-level points and caveats: Some of the lowest clonal expansion was seen in partial responders at 0.1-3.0 mg/kg. CD8+ T cells (on average) carried more expanded clones than CD4+ T cells. Certain nonresponders additionally had low normalized T-cell clonal expansion.

The method was immunoSEQ multiplex PCR; TCRdb's version includes in-frame clones alone and lacks a portion of them. The sample lists some 72,000 clones; roughly 93% were seen once. A note on this clone: Its antigen is not known.

V was clipped by 0 bases and J by 4 bases, with 7 bases between them. The CDR3 is 13 residues long. Germline CDR1 is SGHRS and CDR2 is YFSETQ. This TCR came from an adult with an advanced solid tumor such as melanoma, head and neck, liver or kidney cancer. The gene calls are TRBV5-1 and TRBJ1-1; no definite D call. Sequenced material: CD4+ or CD8+ T cells sorted from blood, taken in a trial of the OX40 agonist ivuxolimab. CDR3 in amino acids: CASSLAGFTEAFF. Written as DNA, the CDR3 is TGCGCCAGCAGCTTGGCTGGGTTCACTGAAGCTTTCTTT.